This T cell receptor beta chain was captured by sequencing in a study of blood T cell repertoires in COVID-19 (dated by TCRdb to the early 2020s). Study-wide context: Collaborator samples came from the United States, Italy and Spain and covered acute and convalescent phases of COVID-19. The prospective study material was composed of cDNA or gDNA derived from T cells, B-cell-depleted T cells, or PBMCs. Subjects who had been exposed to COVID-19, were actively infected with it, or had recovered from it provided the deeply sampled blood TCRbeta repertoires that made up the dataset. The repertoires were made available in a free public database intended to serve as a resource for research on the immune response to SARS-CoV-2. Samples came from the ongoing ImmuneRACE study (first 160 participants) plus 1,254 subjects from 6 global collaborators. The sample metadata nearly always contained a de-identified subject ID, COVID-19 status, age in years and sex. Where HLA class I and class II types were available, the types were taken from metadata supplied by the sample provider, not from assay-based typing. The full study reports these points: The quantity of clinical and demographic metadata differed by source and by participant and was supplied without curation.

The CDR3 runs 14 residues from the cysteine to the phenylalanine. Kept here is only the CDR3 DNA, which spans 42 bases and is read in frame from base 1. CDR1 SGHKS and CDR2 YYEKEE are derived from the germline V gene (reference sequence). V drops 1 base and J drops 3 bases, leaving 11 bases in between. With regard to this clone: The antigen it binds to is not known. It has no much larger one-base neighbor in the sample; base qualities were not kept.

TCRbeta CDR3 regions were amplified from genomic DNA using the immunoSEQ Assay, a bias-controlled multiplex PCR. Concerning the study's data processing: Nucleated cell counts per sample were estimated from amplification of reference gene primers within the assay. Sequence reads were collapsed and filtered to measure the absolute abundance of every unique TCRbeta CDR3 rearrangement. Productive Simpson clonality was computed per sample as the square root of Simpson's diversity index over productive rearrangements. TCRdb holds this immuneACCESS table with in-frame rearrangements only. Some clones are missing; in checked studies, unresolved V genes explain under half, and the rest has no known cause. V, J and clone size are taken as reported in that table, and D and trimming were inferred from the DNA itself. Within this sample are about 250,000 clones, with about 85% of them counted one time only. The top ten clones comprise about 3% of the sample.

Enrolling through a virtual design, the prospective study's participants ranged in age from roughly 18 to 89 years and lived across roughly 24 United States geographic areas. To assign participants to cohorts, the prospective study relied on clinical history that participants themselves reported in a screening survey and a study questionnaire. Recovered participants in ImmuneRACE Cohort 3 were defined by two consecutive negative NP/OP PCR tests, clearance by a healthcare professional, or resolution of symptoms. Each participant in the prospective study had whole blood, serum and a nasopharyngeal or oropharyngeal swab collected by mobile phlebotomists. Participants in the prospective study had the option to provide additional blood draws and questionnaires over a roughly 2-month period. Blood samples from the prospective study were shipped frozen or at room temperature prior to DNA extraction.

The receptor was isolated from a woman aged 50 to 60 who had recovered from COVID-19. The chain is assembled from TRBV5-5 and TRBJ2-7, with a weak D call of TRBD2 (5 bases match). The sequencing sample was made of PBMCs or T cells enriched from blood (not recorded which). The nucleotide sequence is TGTGCCAGCAGCTTGTGGTCCGGGGACTACGAGCAGTACTTC. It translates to CASSLWSGDYEQYF.